Below are 2 T cell receptor beta chains sequenced from a single sample in a study of multiple sclerosis patients with progressive multifocal leukoencephalopathy. Some clones are missing from TCRdb's copy, which holds only in-frame ones; the method was immunoSEQ multiplex PCR. The sample holds some 30,000 clones; almost 95% are singletons and the top ten take 1.9%. Time point here: before natalizumab initiation. The sample comprised PBMCs. These receptor sequences come from a man under 40 with multiple sclerosis.

The chain combines TRBV5-6 with TRBJ2-7; 9 bases align to TRBD1. Unmatched junction bases numbered 5, after V lost 2 bases and J lost 2 bases. The CDR3 extends over 15 amino acids. CDR1 is SGHDT and CDR2 is YYEEEE in the germline V gene. CDR3 DNA sequence: TGTGCCAGCAGCTTCTTTGACAGGGGGACCTACGAGCAGTACTTC. Amino acid sequence: CASSFFDRGTYEQYF.

The V and J genes are TRBV5-6 and TRBJ2-2, with 8 bases fitting TRBD1. The CDR3 contains 17 residues. Germline-derived CDR1 and CDR2 are SGHDT and YYEEEE. V shed 5 bases and J 6 bases; nucleotides not matched to a gene: 15. In DNA, the CDR3 is TGTGCCAGCAGACGAGACAGGGGACGGTGGTTGTCCGGGGAGCTGTTTTTT. This codes for CASRRDRGRWLSGELFF.